One sample yielded the 5 T cell receptor beta chains listed below, sequenced in a study of blood T cell repertoires in COVID-19. TCRdb keeps only in-frame clones here, not all; method: immunoSEQ multiplex PCR. The sample includes roughly 110,000 clones, more than 70% seen only once; the top ten take 5.5%. Source material: peripheral blood. These receptors originate from a woman aged 60 to 75 with COVID-19, enrolled during active disease.

This chain connects TRBV7-9 to TRBJ1-1; the D gene is possibly TRBD1 (6 bases). The CDR3 loop spans 17 amino acids. The germline V gene encodes CDR1 SEHNR and CDR2 FQNEAQ (reference sequence). Deletions cut 2 bases from V and 4 bases from J, with 20 bases between. The CDR3 DNA reads as TGTGCCAGCAGCTTACCAAAAGGACAGACGAGCGGCACTGAAGCTTTCTTT. Its translation: CASSLPKGQTSGTEAFF.

The chain employs TRBV7-8 and TRBJ2-7; tentatively, D is TRBD1 (6 bases). Germline V lookup: CDR1 SGHVS, CDR2 FQNEAQ. CDR3 size: 16 residues. Trimming took off 3 bases at V and 0 bases at J, with 15 bases between the two ends. CDR3 in amino acids: CASSFGPDRSSYEQYF. The CDR3, as DNA: TGTGCCAGCAGCTTCGGGCCGGACAGAAGCTCCTACGAGCAGTACTTC.

This clone appeared a single time. The V gene is TRBV10-3, the J gene TRBJ1-2; TRBD1 is a possible D gene (5 bases). The V end was cut by 4 bases, the J end by 2 bases, with 11 bases between. CDR1 is ENHRY, CDR2 SYGVKD, per germline. This CDR3 has 14 residues. The CDR3 nucleotides are TGTGCCATCAGTGGGTCGCCAGGGAACTATGGCTACACCTTC. Its translation: CAISGSPGNYGYTF.

This sequence joins TRBV7-2 and TRBJ2-3; 7 bases align to TRBD2. Germline lookup yields CDR1 SGHTA and CDR2 FQGNSA. The CDR3 consists of 14 residues. The J segment lost 8 bases and the V segment lost 6 bases, leaving 11 bases of the junction unmatched. This CDR3 is CASSPGGAGLTQYF. The CDR3 DNA follows: TGTGCCAGCAGTCCCGGGGGAGCGGGGCTTACGCAGTATTTT.

The chain employs TRBV12-3 or TRBV12-4 and TRBJ1-2; no reliable D call. The CDR3 loop spans 12 amino acids. V lost 6 bases and J lost 6, with 11 bases in between. CDR3 in DNA: TGTGCCAGCAGCCGCTACGGGGATGGCTACACCTTC. Translation gives CASSRYGDGYTF.